What follows describes a single T cell receptor (beta chain). Its antigen is not identified. This record comes from a study of T cell responses to AZD1222 COVID-19 vaccine. General study findings and limits: CD4 TCRs associated with vaccination spanned spike, dominating at 160-218 and 743-854. No repertoire was sampled before or during the peak T cell response, only after it. Females outnumbered males among donors, who were mostly white British; clonal diversity was possibly underestimated. Recipients of two AZD1222 doses showed rising Spike-specific TCR breadth and depth.

V was shortened by 0 bases and J by 1 base, with 8 bases between the two germline ends. From germline, CDR1 is SGHTS and CDR2 YDEGEE. The CDR3 sequence is 15 residues long. TCRdb keeps only in-frame clones here, not all; method: immunoSEQ multiplex PCR. Counted here are 110,000 to 150,000 clones, more than 80% occurring once; the ten biggest clones make up around 0.85%. The sequenced sample was peripheral blood, obtained on day 0 of MenACWY control vaccination. The TCR originated in an adult in good health. This chain connects TRBV5-8 to TRBJ1-5; no reliable D call. CDR3 nucleotides: TGTGCCAGCAGCTTGGACGCAAGAAGCAATCAGCCCCAGCATTTT. Amino acids: CASSLDARSNQPQHF.